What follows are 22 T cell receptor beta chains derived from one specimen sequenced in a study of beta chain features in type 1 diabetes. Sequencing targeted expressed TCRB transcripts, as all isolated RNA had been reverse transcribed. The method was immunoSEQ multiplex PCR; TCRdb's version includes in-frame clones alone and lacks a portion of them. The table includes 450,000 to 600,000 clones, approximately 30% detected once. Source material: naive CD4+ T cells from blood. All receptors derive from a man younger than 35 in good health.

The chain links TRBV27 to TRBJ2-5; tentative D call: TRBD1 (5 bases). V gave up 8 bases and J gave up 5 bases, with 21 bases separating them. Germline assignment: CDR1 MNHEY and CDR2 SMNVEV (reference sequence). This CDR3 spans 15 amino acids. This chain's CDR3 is CASQIMGQFGETQYF. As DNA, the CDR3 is TGTGCCAGCCAAATCATGGGGCAGTTCGGGGAGACCCAGTACTTC.

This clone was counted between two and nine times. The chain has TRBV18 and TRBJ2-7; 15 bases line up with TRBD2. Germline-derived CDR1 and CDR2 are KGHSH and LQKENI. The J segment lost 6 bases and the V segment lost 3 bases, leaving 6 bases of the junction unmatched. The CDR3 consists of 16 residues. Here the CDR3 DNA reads TGTGCCAGCTCACCTCGCGGACTAGCGGGAGGGCCCGAGCAGTACTTC. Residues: CASSPRGLAGGPEQYF. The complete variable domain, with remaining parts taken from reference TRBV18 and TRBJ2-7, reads NAGVMQNPRHLVRRRGQEARLRCSPMKGHSHVYWYRQLPEEGLKFMVYLQKENIIDESGMPKERFSAEFPKEGPSILRIQQVVRGDSAAYFCASSPRGLAGGPEQYFGPGTRLTVT.

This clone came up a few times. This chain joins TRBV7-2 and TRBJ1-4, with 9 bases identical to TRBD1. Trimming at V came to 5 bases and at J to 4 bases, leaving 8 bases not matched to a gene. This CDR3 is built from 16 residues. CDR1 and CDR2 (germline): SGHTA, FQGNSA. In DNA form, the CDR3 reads TGTGCCAGCAGCCTCCGACAGGGGGGATTTAATGAAAAACTGTTTTTT. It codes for CASSLRQGGFNEKLFF. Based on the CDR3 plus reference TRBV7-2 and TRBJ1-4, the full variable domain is GAGVSQSPSNKVTEKGKDVELRCDPISGHTALYWYRQSLGQGLEFLIYFQGNSAPDKSGLPSDRFSAERTGGSVSTLTIQRTQQEDSAVYLCASSLRQGGFNEKLFFGSGTQLSVL.

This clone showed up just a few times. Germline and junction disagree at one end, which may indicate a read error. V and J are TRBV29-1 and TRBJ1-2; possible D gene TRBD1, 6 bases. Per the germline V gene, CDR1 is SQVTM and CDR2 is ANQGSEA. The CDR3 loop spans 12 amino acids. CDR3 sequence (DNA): TGCAGCGTAGAAGGGGGGGCTATTGGCTACACCTTC. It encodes CSVEGGAIGYTF. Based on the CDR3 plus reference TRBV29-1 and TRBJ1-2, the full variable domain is SAVISQKPSRDICQRGTSLTIQCQVDSQVTMMFWYRQQPGQSLTLIATANQGSEATYESGFVIDKFPISRPNLTFSTLTVSNMSPEDSSIYLCSVEGGAIGYTFGSGTRLTVV.

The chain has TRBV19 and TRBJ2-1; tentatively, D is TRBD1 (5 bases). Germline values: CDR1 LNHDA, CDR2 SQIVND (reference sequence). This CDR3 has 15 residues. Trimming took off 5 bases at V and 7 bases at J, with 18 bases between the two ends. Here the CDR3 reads CASSDRQKLLNEQFF. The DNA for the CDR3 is TGTGCCAGTAGTGATCGACAGAAGCTCTTGAATGAGCAGTTCTTC.

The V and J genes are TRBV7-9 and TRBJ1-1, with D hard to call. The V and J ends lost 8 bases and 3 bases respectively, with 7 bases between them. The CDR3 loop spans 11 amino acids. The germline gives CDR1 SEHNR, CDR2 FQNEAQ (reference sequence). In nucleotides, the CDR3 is TGTGCCAGCGCCCGGGACACTGAAGCTTTCTTT. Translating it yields CASARDTEAFF.

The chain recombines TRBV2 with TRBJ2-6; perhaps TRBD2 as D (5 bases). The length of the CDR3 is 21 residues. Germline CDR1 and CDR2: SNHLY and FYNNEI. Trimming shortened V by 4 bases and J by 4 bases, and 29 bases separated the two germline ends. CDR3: CASSGIKPRTAPTGGANVLTF. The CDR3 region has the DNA TGTGCCAGCAGTGGGATTAAGCCCCGAACAGCACCTACGGGAGGGGCCAACGTCCTGACTTTC.

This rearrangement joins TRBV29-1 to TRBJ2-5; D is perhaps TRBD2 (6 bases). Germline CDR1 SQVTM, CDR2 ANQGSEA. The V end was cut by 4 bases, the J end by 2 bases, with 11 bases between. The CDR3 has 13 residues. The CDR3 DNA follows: TGCAGCGTTGTAAATCGGGGGCAAGAGACCCAGTACTTC. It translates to CSVVNRGQETQYF.

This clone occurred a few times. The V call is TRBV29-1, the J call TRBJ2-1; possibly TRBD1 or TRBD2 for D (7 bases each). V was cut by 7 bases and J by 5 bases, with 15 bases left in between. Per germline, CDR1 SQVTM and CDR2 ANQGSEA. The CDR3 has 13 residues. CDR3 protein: CSARGGVNNEQFF. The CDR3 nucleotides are TGCAGCGCCAGGGGGGGAGTTAACAATGAGCAGTTCTTC.

The CDR3 DNA reads TGCGCCAGCAGCCAAAGACAGGGAACGGTCGATGGCTACACCTTC. Translating it yields CASSQRQGTVDGYTF. The chain combines TRBV4-1 with TRBJ1-2; 7 positions agree with TRBD1. The CDR3 has 15 residues. In germline, CDR1 is MGHRA, CDR2 YSYEKL. V lost 2 bases to trimming and J lost 6 bases; unmatched junction nucleotides: 9.

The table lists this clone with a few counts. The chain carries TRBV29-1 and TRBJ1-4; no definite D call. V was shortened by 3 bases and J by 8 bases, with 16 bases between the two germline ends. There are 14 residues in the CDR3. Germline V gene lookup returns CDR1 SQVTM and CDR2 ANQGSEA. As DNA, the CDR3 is TGCAGCGTTGAGAGGAGTGGTGGAGGCGAAAAACTGTTTTTT. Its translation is CSVERSGGGEKLFF.

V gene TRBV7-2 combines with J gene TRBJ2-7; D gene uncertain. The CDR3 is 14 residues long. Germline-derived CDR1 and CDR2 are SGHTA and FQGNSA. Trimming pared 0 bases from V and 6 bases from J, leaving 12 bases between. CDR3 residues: CASSLAGNALEQYF. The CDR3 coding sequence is TGTGCCAGCAGCTTAGCAGGGAATGCCCTCGAGCAGTACTTC.

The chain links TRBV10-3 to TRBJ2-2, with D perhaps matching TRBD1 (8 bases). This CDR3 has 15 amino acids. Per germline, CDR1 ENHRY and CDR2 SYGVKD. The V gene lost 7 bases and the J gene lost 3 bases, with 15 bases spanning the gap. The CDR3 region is CAINDRGGYTGELFF. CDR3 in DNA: TGTGCCATCAATGACAGGGGAGGGTACACCGGGGAGCTGTTTTTT.

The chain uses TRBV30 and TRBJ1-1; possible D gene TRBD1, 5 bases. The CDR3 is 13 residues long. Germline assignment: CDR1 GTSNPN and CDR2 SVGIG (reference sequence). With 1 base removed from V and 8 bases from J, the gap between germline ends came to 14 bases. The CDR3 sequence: CAWSGQTQGEAFF. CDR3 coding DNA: TGTGCCTGGAGTGGCCAGACCCAGGGAGAAGCTTTCTTT.

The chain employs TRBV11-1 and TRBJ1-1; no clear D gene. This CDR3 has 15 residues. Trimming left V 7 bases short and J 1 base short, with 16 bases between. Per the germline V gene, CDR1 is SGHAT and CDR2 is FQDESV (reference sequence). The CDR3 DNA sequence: TGTGCCAGCACCCCGTGGATAGACAAGAACACTGAAGCTTTCTTT. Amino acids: CASTPWIDKNTEAFF.

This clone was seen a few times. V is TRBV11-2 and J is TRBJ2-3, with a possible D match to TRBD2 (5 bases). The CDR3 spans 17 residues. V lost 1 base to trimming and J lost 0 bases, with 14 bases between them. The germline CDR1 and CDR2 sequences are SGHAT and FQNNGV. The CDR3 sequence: CASSLGPSRLSTDTQYF. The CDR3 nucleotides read TGTGCCAGCAGCTTAGGCCCTAGCAGGCTTAGCACAGATACGCAGTATTTT.

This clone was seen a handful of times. CDR3 residues: CASSRVAGGPDNEQFF. CDR3 nucleotide sequence: TGTGCCAGCTCAAGAGTAGCGGGAGGGCCGGACAATGAGCAGTTCTTC. The chain recombines TRBV18 with TRBJ2-1; 11 nucleotides line up with TRBD2. V gave up 5 bases and J gave up 5 bases; unmatched junction bases: 8. The CDR3 runs to 16 residues. The germline gives CDR1 KGHSH, CDR2 LQKENI.

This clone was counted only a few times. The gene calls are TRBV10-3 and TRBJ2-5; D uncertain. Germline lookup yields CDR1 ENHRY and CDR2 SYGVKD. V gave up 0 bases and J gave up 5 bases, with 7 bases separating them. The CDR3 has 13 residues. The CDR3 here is CAISESTGETQYF. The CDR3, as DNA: TGTGCCATCAGTGAGTCAACTGGCGAGACCCAGTACTTC.

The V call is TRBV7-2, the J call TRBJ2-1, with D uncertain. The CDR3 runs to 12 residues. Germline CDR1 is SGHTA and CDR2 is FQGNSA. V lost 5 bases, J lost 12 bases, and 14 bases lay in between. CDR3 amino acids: CASSDPWARQFF. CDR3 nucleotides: TGTGCCAGCAGCGACCCATGGGCGCGGCAGTTCTTC.

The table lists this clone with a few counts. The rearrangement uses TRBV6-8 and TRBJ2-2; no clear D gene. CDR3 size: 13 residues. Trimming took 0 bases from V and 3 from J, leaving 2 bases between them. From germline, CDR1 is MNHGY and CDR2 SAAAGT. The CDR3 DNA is TGTGCCAGCAGTTACTCACACACCGGGGAGCTGTTTTTT. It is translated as CASSYSHTGELFF.

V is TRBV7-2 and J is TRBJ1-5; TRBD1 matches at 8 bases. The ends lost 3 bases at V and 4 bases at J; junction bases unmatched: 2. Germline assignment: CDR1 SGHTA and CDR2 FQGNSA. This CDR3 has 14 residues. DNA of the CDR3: TGTGCCAGCAGCTTGGGACAGGTTAATCAGCCCCAGCATTTT. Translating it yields CASSLGQVNQPQHF.

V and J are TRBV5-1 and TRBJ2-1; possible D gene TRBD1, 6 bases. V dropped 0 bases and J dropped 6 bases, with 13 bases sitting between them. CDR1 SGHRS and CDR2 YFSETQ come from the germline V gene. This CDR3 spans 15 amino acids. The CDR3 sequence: CASSLDRARGNEQFF. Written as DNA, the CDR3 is TGCGCCAGCAGCTTGGACAGGGCTCGGGGCAATGAGCAGTTCTTC.